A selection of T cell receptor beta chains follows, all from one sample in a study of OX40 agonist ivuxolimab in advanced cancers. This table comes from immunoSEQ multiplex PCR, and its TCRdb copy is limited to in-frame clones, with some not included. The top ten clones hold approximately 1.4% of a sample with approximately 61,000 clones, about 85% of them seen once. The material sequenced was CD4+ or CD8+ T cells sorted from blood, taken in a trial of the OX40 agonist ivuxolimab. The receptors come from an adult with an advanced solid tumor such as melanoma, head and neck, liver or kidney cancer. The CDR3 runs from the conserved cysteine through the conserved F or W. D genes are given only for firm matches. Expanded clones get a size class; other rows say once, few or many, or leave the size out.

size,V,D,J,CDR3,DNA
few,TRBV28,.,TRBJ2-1,CASSPWDRNSYNEQFF,TGTGCCAGCAGTCCATGGGACCGAAACTCCTACAATGAGCAGTTCTTC
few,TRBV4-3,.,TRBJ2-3,CASSRSVVGVDTQYF,TGCGCCAGCAGCCGATCAGTCGTAGGTGTAGATACGCAGTATTTT
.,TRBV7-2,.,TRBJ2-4,CASSLMGFKNIQYF,TGTGCCAGCAGCTTAATGGGATTCAAAAACATTCAGTACTTC
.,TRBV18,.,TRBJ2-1,CASSQGEGNEQFF,TGTGCCAGCTCACAGGGAGAGGGCAATGAGCAGTTCTTC
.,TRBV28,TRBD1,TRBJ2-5,CASSPGTGGRTQYF,TGTGCCAGCAGTCCGGGGACAGGGGGGAGGACCCAGTACTTC
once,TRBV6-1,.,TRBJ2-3,CASTESSADTQYF,TGTGCCAGCACCGAATCGAGTGCAGATACGCAGTATTTT
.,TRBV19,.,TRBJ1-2,CASSIRGLGGYTF,TGTGCCAGTAGTATCCGAGGTTTAGGGGGCTACACCTTC
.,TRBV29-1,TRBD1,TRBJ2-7,CSVGQGRYEQYF,TGCAGCGTGGGACAGGGAAGGTACGAGCAGTACTTC
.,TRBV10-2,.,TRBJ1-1,CASSEVTEAFF,TGCGCCAGCAGTGAGGTCACTGAAGCTTTCTTT
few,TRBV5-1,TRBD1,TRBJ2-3,CASSPARDRVSDTQYF,TGCGCCAGCAGCCCTGCACGGGACAGGGTCTCAGATACGCAGTATTTT
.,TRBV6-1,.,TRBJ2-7,CASSPQMGYEQYF,TGTGCCAGCAGTCCTCAAATGGGATACGAGCAGTACTTC
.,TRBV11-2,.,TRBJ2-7,CASRGGYEQYF,TGTGCCAGCCGAGGGGGCTACGAGCAGTACTTC
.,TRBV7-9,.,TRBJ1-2,CASSLDGPNYGYTF,TGTGCCAGCAGCTTAGACGGACCTAACTATGGCTACACCTTC
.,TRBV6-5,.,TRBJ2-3,CASRRQGAGTDTQYF,TGTGCCAGCAGACGACAGGGAGCGGGGACAGATACGCAGTATTTT
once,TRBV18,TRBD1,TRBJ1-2,CASSPQNPGTGLYGYTF,TGTGCCAGCTCACCGCAGAACCCCGGGACAGGGCTATATGGCTACACCTTC
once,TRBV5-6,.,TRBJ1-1,CASSLPRQVFGNTEAFF,TGTGCCAGCAGCTTACCTCGGCAGGTTTTTGGGAACACTGAAGCTTTCTTT
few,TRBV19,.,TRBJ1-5,CASSINGPLQPQHF,TGTGCCAGTAGTATAAACGGTCCACTACAGCCCCAGCATTTT
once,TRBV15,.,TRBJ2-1,CATSIGEREQFF,TGTGCCACCAGCATTGGGGAGCGGGAGCAGTTCTTC
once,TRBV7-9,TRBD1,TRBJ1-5,CASSLVDLRTGNAPQHF,TGTGCCAGCAGCTTAGTGGATCTTCGGACAGGGAATGCGCCCCAGCATTTT
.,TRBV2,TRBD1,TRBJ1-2,CASRGQVSVVGYTF,TGTGCCAGCAGGGGACAGGTTTCCGTTGTTGGCTACACCTTC
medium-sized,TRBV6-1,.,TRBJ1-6,CASTLTAYRSPLHF,TGTGCCAGCACACTGACCGCATATCGGTCACCCCTCCACTTT
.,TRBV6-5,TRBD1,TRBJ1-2,CASSKRDRELYGYTF,TGTGCCAGCAGTAAGCGGGACAGGGAACTCTATGGCTACACCTTC
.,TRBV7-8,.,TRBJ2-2,CASSPRGTVNTGELFF,TGTGCCAGCAGCCCCCGGGGGACTGTGAACACCGGGGAGCTGTTTTTT
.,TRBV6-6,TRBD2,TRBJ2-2,CASKAGGTGELFF,TGTGCCAGCAAGGCGGGAGGGACCGGGGAGCTGTTTTTT
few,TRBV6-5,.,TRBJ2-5,CASSYVVQETQYF,TGTGCCAGCAGTTACGTCGTCCAAGAGACCCAGTACTTC
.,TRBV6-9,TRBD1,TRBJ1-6,CASSREGARNSPLHF,TGTGCCAGCAGCCGGGAGGGGGCAAGGAATTCACCCCTCCACTTT
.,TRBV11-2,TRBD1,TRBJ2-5,CASSLVRTGIQTQYF,TGTGCCAGCAGCTTAGTTAGGACAGGGATACAGACCCAGTACTTC
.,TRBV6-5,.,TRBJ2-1,CASSFRITSYNEQFF,TGTGCCAGCAGTTTCCGAATAACATCCTACAATGAGCAGTTCTTC
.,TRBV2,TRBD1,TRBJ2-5,CASRGDRGGETQYF,TGTGCCAGCAGGGGAGACAGGGGGGGAGAGACCCAGTACTTC
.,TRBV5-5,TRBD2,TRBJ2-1,CASSTGLAGDQEQFF,TGTGCCAGCAGTACGGGACTAGCGGGAGACCAAGAGCAGTTCTTC
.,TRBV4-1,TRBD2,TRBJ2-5,CASSQPVAGRETQYF,TGCGCCAGCAGCCAACCAGTAGCGGGGAGAGAGACCCAGTACTTC
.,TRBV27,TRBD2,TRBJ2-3,CASSPLAGGLAPDTQYF,TGTGCCAGCAGTCCGCTAGCGGGAGGCCTCGCTCCAGATACGCAGTATTTT
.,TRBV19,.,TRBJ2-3,CASSIEARGLDTQYF,TGTGCCAGTAGTATAGAGGCCAGGGGTTTAGATACGCAGTATTTT
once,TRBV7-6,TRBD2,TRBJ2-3,CASSHRLAGGTDTQYF,TGTGCCAGCAGCCACAGACTAGCCGGGGGCACAGATACGCAGTATTTT
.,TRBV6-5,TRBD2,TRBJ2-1,CASRPGTSGYNEQFF,TGTGCCAGCAGGCCCGGGACTAGCGGATACAATGAGCAGTTCTTC